These T cell receptor beta chains were read from a single sample in a study of human T cells and chemical hapten exposure. Each CDR3 protein is one row after TCRdb ran MiXCR on the RACE reads. The top ten clones hold 26% of a sample with approximately 41,000 distinct CDR3 sequences, 9.5% of them seen once. The specimen was whole blood, collected in connection with sensitization to the hapten diphenylcyclopropenone (DPC). The receptors here all came from a man in his fifties with alopecia areata. Some clones in this sample may be carry-over from other donors' samples. Each CDR3 is given with its conserved first and last residue. A D gene is named only where the DNA matches it firmly. Clone size appears in some rows only: once, few, many, or a class for an expanded clone.

.	few	TRBV28	TRBJ2-1	CASSRLLAEQFF	TGTGCCAGCAGTAGGCTTCTCGCGGAGCAGTTCTTC
.	.	TRBV5-1	TRBJ2-2	CASSLRTANTGELFF	TGCGCCAGCAGCTTGCGAACGGCGAACACCGGGGAGCTGTTTTTT
.	few	TRBV5-1	TRBJ2-7	CASSLGQVSEQYF	TGCGCCAGCAGCTTGGGACAGGTCAGCGAGCAGTACTTC
TRBD1	many	TRBV6-5	TRBJ1-1	CASSYSDRDTEAFF	TGTGCCAGCAGTTACTCCGACAGGGACACTGAAGCTTTCTTT
.	many	TRBV2	TRBJ2-7	CASSSSSDHEQYF	TGTGCCAGCAGCAGCTCTAGCGATCACGAGCAGTACTTC
.	medium-sized	TRBV10-3	TRBJ2-1	CAIRPPGTENNEQFF	TGTGCCATCAGGCCCCCCGGGACCGAAAACAATGAGCAGTTCTTC
.	many	TRBV12-2	TRBJ2-7	CASRSNRASTPYEQYF	TGTGCAAGTCGCTCTAATCGGGCCTCGACCCCTTACGAGCAGTACTTC
.	few	TRBV5-1	TRBJ2-6	CASSYNGDRFPSGANVLTF	TGCGCCAGCAGCTACAACGGGGACCGATTCCCCTCTGGGGCCAACGTCCTGACTTTC
.	many	TRBV5-1	TRBJ2-5	CASSSLPRGPKETQYF	TGCGCCAGCAGCTCCCTTCCTCGGGGCCCAAAAGAGACCCAGTACTTC
.	many	TRBV7-2	TRBJ2-7	CASSLVGLGEQYF	TGTGCCAGCAGCTTAGTGGGACTTGGCGAGCAGTACTTC